This TCR beta chain was recovered during a study of Ad26.COV2.S vaccination and SARS-CoV-2 variants. On this clone: Its antigen is unknown.

Study-level findings and limits: After vaccination, substantial breadth of spike-specific CD8+ and CD4+ responses was reported. Vaccine recipients showed a spike-specific TCR breadth that was higher than in placebo recipients.

The CDR3 length is 14 residues. V was trimmed by 4 bases and J by 7 bases, leaving 15 bases between them. Germline V CDR1 and CDR2: KGHDR, SFDVKD. Sequencing was performed with immunoSEQ multiplex PCR; in TCRdb, only in-frame clones are kept and a portion is missing. Of about 180,000 clones listed, 87% are singletons. The receptor was derived from a human donor who had recovered from COVID-19. This specimen was peripheral blood, taken after recovery from COVID-19. This chain uses TRBV24-1 with TRBJ1-2, with D possibly being TRBD1 (5 bases). The CDR3 reads CATSDYGQVSGYTF. The CDR3 DNA sequence: TGTGCCACCAGTGACTACGGACAAGTAAGTGGCTACACCTTC.